What follows is one TCR beta chain and its context. The sample holds many counts of this clonotype. There is no known antigen for this receptor. Per-base qualities were not stored, and no clone one base away is much larger. T cells were expanded from blood mononuclear cells for 2 to 3 days using either anti-CD3 antibody OKT3 or CD3/CD28 Dynabeads. The culture conditions for expanded T cells were RPMI 1640 plus 10% fetal bovine serum, recombinant human IL-2 (about 90 IU/ml) and IL-7 (roughly 4.5 ng/ml). Cocultures combined some 5 x 10^4 normal T cells with some 5 x 10^4 target cells and bispecific antibody in about 0.095 mL, incubated 15 to 20 hours at 37°C. Each bispecific antibody was composed of two single-chain variable fragments, which were expressed in a single-chain diabody format with a His tag. Effector T cells were obtained from healthy human donors, and peripheral blood mononuclear cells were isolated from leukapheresis samples by Ficoll density gradient centrifugation.

The CDR3 goes from the cysteine to the phenylalanine over 15 residues. Only the CDR3 DNA stays, 45 bases, in frame from base 1. Trimming takes 5 bases from V and 4 bases from J, and the germline ends sit 17 bases apart. Taken from the germline V gene (reference sequence), the CDR1 and CDR2 loops are LNHDA and SQIVND. The data were obtained in a study of beta chain bispecific antibodies for T cell cancers (dated by TCRdb to the early 2020s). Regarding the complete study: Healthy donor T cells were cocultured with T cell leukemia lines and bispecific antibodies, then TRBV sequencing of surviving cells measured the depletion of each TRBV family. On the cell surface, TRBV12 (TRBV12-3) was expressed by Jurkat cells, whereas TRBV5-5 was expressed by HPB-ALL cells. Here is what the overall study found, with its caveats: Cross-reactivity of the anti-TRBV5-5 antibody with TRBV5-6 was attributed to high sequence similarity between the two genes. Each sequenced sample mixed leukemia cell line cells with normal T cells, and most targeted TRBV signal came from the leukemia cells rather than normal T cells.

Unique molecular identifier barcodes were built into the libraries and used for clonotype quantification. Qiagen AllPrep DNA/RNA Micro kits were used to isolate total RNA, and an Agilent TapeStation was used to check RNA quality. TCR beta libraries were built by 5' RACE: cDNA synthesis followed by two PCR steps using TCR beta constant-region gene-specific primers. Sequencing of the TCR beta libraries was performed on an Illumina MiSeq platform. The authors' analysis ran thus. MIGEC, MiXCR and VDJtools were used to process the reads. Clonotype frequency was calculated as the fraction of unique molecular identifiers assigned to a given clonotype among all unique molecular identifiers in the sample. Nonfunctional TRBV genes classified in IMGT as pseudogenes or open reading frames, for example TRBV1, TRBV12-1 and TRBV21, were left out. The raw public data were reprocessed by TCRdb itself: fastp quality trimming at Q25, MiXCR clonotype calling, in-frame beta chains only. CDR3 protein sequences are deduplicated, and each keeps its most common genes and DNA. TCRdb, not the original authors, processed these V and J calls. This sample lists tens of thousands of distinct CDR3 sequences; roughly 2.6% were detected once. Approximately 29% of the sample is in the top ten clones.

The rearrangement joined TRBV19 to TRBJ1-2; the D gene lacks a confident call. The TCR was taken from a human donor in good health. Some clones in this sample may be carry-over from other donors' samples. What was sequenced was healthy donor T cells cultured with leukemia cells. The DNA is as follows: TGTGCCAGTAGTGCCGCCCCCCTGGGCTCCTATGGCTACACCTTC. This codes for CASSAAPLGSYGYTF. With the portions outside the CDR3 filled from the reference TRBV19 and TRBJ1-2 genes, the complete variable region becomes DGGITQSPKYLFRKEGQNVTLSCEQNLNHDAMYWYRQDPGQGLRLIYYSQIVNDFQKGDIAEGYSVSREKKESFPLTVTSAQKNPTAFYLCASSAAPLGSYGYTFGSGTRLTVV.